Here is one T cell receptor beta chain with its context. No antigen is known for it. Samples were assayed with immunoSEQ v3.0 at survey level. Using immunoSEQ multiplex PCR, the repertoire was profiled, and TCRdb retains in-frame clones only, with some absent. The sample contains some 25,000 clones, approximately 80% of which appear only once. The data derive from a study of long-term antiretroviral therapy in people with HIV. Study-wide results and limits: Even long-term ART left TRB diversity below transplant donor controls, despite gains.

The CDR3 contains 15 residues. V shed 5 bases and J 5 bases; nucleotides not matched to a gene: 9. The germline V gene has CDR1 LNHNV and CDR2 YYDKDF (reference sequence). Participants who had HIV were, without exception, treated in the United States. The sequencing used unsorted PBMCs, collected 1.1 years before starting antiretroviral therapy. This clonotype was sampled from a woman aged 30 to 39 with HIV. The chain joins TRBV15 to TRBJ2-5, with 9 bases fitting TRBD2. CDR3 loop: CATSLGTSYTETQYF. In DNA form, the CDR3 reads TGTGCCACCAGCCTCGGGACTAGCTATACTGAGACCCAGTACTTC.